These T cell receptor beta chains were read from a single sample in a study of siplizumab effects on memory and regulatory T cells. This table comes from immunoSEQ multiplex PCR, and its TCRdb copy is limited to in-frame clones, with some not included. The repertoire holds more than 45,000 clones, with 95% to 98% as singletons. Sequencing was performed on naive CD4+ T cells sorted from blood. These receptors were collected from a human donor in good health. Both conserved end residues are part of each CDR3. The D gene is left open where the match is weak. Some rows have no size entry. The others give once, few or many, or a class for an expanded clone.

TGTGCCAGTAGTAGAGGGACAGGGACCAACAGTCAGCCCCAGCATTTT | CASSRGTGTNSQPQHF | TRBJ1-5 | TRBD1 | 16 | . | TRBV19
TGTGCCAGCAGCGTTGGGGACAGGGTTGGGCGATGGGGTGGCTACACCTTC | CASSVGDRVGRWGGYTF | TRBJ1-2 | TRBD1 | 17 | . | TRBV9
TGTGCCAGTAGTTTTACTCGCAGGGCCCTCTCTGGGGCCAACGTCCTGACTTTC | CASSFTRRALSGANVLTF | TRBJ2-6 | . | 18 | . | TRBV19
TGCGCCAGCAGCCAAGAATATCCGCGCCCGTCGGATGGCTACACCTTC | CASSQEYPRPSDGYTF | TRBJ1-2 | . | 16 | . | TRBV4-1
TGTGCCAGCAGCGTAGAAGGCAACCTCTACAATGAGCAGTTCTTC | CASSVEGNLYNEQFF | TRBJ2-1 | . | 15 | . | TRBV9
TGTGCCAGCTCACCGGGAACTCCTTTTAATGAGCAGTTCTTC | CASSPGTPFNEQFF | TRBJ2-1 | . | 14 | . | TRBV18
TGTGCCACAATCAAGCAGTACTTC | CATIKQYF | TRBJ2-7 | . | 8 | . | TRBV9
TGTGCCAGCTCGAACACCGGGGAGCTGTTTTTT | CASSNTGELFF | TRBJ2-2 | . | 11 | once | TRBV6-1
TGCGCCAGCAGCTTGGGCGGACAGGGCCGGTCACCCCTCCACTTT | CASSLGGQGRSPLHF | TRBJ1-6 | TRBD1 | 15 | . | TRBV5-1
TGTGCCTGGAGGCCAACTGGGGCCAACGTCCTGACTTTC | CAWRPTGANVLTF | TRBJ2-6 | . | 13 | . | TRBV30
TGTGCCAGTAGTCTCCGGGGGTTAGGTTTCGTGTACACTGAAGCTTTCTTT | CASSLRGLGFVYTEAFF | TRBJ1-1 | . | 17 | . | TRBV19
TGTGCCAGCAGAAATGCCGGGCATAGCAATCAGCCCCAGCATTTT | CASRNAGHSNQPQHF | TRBJ1-5 | . | 15 | . | TRBV27
TGTGCCAGCAGCAGACAGACTTACACTGAAGCTTTCTTT | CASSRQTYTEAFF | TRBJ1-1 | . | 13 | . | TRBV7-8
TGTGCCAGCTCATTCGGGACAGGGGGCGGAGAGGAAAAACTGTTTTTT | CASSFGTGGGEEKLFF | TRBJ1-4 | TRBD1 | 16 | . | TRBV18
TGTGCCAGCAGTTTACAGGGCGCTGGGAATGGAAACACCATATATTTT | CASSLQGAGNGNTIYF | TRBJ1-3 | . | 16 | . | TRBV28
TGTGCCAGCTCACCACCGGGGATTTACGAGCAGTACTTC | CASSPPGIYEQYF | TRBJ2-7 | . | 13 | . | TRBV18
TGTGCCAGCAGCGTCGTCGACAGGGTAATCAGCAATGAGCAGTTCTTC | CASSVVDRVISNEQFF | TRBJ2-1 | TRBD1 | 16 | once | TRBV9
TGTGCCAGCAGTTTAGGGGTGGGGGAGCAGTTCTTC | CASSLGVGEQFF | TRBJ2-1 | . | 12 | . | TRBV27
TGTGCCAGCAGTACTTTAGAGACCCAGTACTTC | CASSTLETQYF | TRBJ2-5 | . | 11 | . | TRBV28
TGCAGCCCTCTCAGGGACGGCGGGCAGTACTTC | CSPLRDGGQYF | TRBJ2-7 | . | 11 | . | TRBV29-1
TGTGCCTGGAGTGCGGCCCCCAGATACGAGCAGTACTTC | CAWSAAPRYEQYF | TRBJ2-7 | . | 13 | . | TRBV30
TGTGCCAGCAGCTCGTTGGTTGCTAGCGGCAACAATGAGCAGTTCTTC | CASSSLVASGNNEQFF | TRBJ2-1 | TRBD2 | 16 | . | TRBV5-4
TGTGCCTGGAGTGTAATGGGACACCGGGGAGCTGTTTTT | CAWSVMGHRGAVF | TRBJ2-2 | . | 13 | . | TRBV30
TGTGCCAGCAGCTTACATGACAGGGGCCTAAATCAGCCCCAGCATTTT | CASSLHDRGLNQPQHF | TRBJ1-5 | TRBD1 | 16 | . | TRBV7-6
TGTGCCAGTAGTATCGTAGGGGTCGGCAGCAATCAGCCCCAGCATTTT | CASSIVGVGSNQPQHF | TRBJ1-5 | . | 16 | . | TRBV19
TGTGCCAGCAGTTACTCGGGGTCGGCGGTCCTCCCCTTTTTC | CASSYSGSAVLPFF | TRBJ2-7 | . | 14 | . | TRBV6-5
TGTGCCAGCAAGCGGACCAGCTCCTACAATGAGCAGTTCTTC | CASKRTSSYNEQFF | TRBJ2-1 | . | 14 | . | TRBV6-1